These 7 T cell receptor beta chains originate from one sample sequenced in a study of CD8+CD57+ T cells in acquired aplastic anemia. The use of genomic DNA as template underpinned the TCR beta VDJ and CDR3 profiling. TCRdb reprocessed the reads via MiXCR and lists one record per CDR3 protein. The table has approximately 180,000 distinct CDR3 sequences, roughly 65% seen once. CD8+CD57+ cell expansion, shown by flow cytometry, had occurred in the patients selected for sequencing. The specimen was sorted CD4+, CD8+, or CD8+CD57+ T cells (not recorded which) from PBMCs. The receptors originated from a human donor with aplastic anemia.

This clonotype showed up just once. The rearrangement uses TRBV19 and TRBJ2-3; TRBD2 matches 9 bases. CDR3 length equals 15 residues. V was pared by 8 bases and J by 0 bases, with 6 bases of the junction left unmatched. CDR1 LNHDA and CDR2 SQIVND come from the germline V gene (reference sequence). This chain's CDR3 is CASQPGLASTDTQYF. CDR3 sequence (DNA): TGTGCCAGTCAACCGGGACTAGCTAGCACAGATACGCAGTATTTT.

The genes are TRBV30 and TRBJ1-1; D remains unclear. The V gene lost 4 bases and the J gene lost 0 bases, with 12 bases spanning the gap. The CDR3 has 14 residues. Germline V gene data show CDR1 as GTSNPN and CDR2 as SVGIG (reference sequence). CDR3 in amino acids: CAWKASVVNTEAFF. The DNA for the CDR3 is TGTGCCTGGAAGGCTTCGGTAGTGAACACTGAAGCTTTCTTT. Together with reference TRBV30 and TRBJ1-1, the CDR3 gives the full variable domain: SQTIHQWPATLVQPVGSPLSLECTVEGTSNPNLYWYRQAAGRGLQLLFYSVGIGQISSEVPQNLSASRPQDRQFILSSKKLLLSDSGFYLCAWKASVVNTEAFFGQGTRLTVV.

CDR3 nucleotides: TGTGCCAGCAGCTCAACTAGCGGGGGGGAACGAGGGTATGGGAATGAGCAGTTCTTC. This gives the protein CASSSTSGGERGYGNEQFF. This chain links TRBV7-9 with TRBJ2-1; 13 bases align to TRBD2. Germline values: CDR1 SEHNR, CDR2 FQNEAQ (reference sequence). The V and J ends lost 4 bases and 7 bases, in that order; junction bases with no gene match: 16. This CDR3 has 19 residues. Filled out from reference TRBV7-9 and TRBJ2-1, the complete variable domain reads DTGVSQNPRHKITKRGQNVTFRCDPISEHNRLYWYRQTLGQGPEFLTYFQNEAQLEKSRLLSDRFSAERPKGSFSTLEIQRTEQGDSAMYLCASSSTSGGERGYGNEQFFGPGTRLTVL.

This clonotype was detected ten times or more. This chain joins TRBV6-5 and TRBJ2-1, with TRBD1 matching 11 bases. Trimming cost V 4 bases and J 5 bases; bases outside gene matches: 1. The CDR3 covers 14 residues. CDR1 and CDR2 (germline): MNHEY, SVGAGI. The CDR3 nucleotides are TGTGCCAGCAGTTGGGGACAGGGGGACAATGAGCAGTTCTTC. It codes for CASSWGQGDNEQFF.

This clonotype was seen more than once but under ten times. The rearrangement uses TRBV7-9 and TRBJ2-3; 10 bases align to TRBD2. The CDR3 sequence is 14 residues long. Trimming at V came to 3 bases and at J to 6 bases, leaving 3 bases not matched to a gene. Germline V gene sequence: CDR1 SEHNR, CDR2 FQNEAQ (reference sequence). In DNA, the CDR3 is TGTGCCAGCAGCTTGGATAGCGGGGGGGATACGCAGTATTTT. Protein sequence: CASSLDSGGDTQYF.

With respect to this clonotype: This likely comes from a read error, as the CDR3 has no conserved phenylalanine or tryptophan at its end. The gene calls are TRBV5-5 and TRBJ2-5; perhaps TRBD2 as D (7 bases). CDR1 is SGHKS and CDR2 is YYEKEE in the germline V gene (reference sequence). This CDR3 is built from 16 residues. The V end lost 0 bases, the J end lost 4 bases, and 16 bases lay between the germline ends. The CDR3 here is CASSLAGGGDSETQYL. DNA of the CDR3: TGTGCCAGCAGCTTGGCGGGGGGCGGTGACTCAGAGACCCAGTACCTC.

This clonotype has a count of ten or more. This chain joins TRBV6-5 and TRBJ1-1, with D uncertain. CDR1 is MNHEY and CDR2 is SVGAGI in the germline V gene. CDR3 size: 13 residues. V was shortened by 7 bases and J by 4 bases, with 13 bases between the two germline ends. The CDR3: CASTPFLSTEAFF. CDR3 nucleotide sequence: TGTGCCAGCACTCCGTTCTTGAGCACTGAAGCTTTCTTT.